The 16 T cell receptor beta chains given below trace back to one sample, sequenced in a study of cytomegalovirus exposure and HLA in healthy donors. The PCR made use of 60 Vbeta and 13 Jbeta primers. Data came from immunoSEQ multiplex PCR; TCRdb stores just in-frame clones and leaves some out. This sample yields over 150,000 clones, of which around three quarters are seen a single time; 1% belongs to the top ten. Specimen: PBMCs. Every receptor here comes from a woman aged 45-60 years in good health and CMV-seropositive.

The chain joins TRBV7-2 to TRBJ2-5; weak D call: TRBD1 (6 bases). Germline CDR1 reads SGHTA; CDR2 reads FQGNSA. Trimming removed 1 base at V and 3 bases at J, with 18 bases between. The CDR3 loop spans 17 amino acids. The CDR3 here is CASSLGGPLTVEETQYF. CDR3 DNA sequence: TGTGCCAGCAGCTTAGGGGGGCCCTTGACGGTGGAAGAGACCCAGTACTTC.

The chain combines TRBV11-3 with TRBJ2-7; a weak D match, TRBD2 (7 bases). Trimming cost V 5 bases and J 6 bases, with 23 bases left between them. Germline-derived CDR1 and CDR2 are SGHNT and YENEEA. This CDR3 spans 16 amino acids. The CDR3 bases are TGTGCCAGCAGCCCGGGGGGCGGGCCTGGCGGAGCCGAGCAGTACTTC. Translated: CASSPGGGPGGAEQYF.

The chain carries TRBV18 and TRBJ1-4, with 7 bases lining up with TRBD1. Trimming took 4 bases from V and 7 from J; bases not matched to a gene: 6. This CDR3 region has 14 residues. Per germline, CDR1 KGHSH and CDR2 LQKENI. The CDR3: CASSRTGQLEKLFF. CDR3 bases: TGTGCCAGCTCACGCACGGGACAGCTTGAAAAACTGTTTTTT.

This chain joins TRBV5-1 and TRBJ2-7, with 11 bases identical to TRBD2. J lost 2 bases, V lost 2 bases, and 3 bases had no gene match. Germline lookup yields CDR1 SGHRS and CDR2 YFSETQ. The CDR3 is 15 residues long. The CDR3 sequence is CASSFSTSGTYEQYF. The CDR3 bases are TGCGCCAGCAGCTTCTCGACTAGCGGGACCTACGAGCAGTACTTC.

The chain joins TRBV27 to TRBJ2-7; TRBD1 is a possible D gene (6 bases). The germline V gene encodes CDR1 MNHEY and CDR2 SMNVEV (reference sequence). V gave up 4 bases and J gave up 3 bases, with 16 bases separating them. The CDR3 covers 15 residues. CDR3 bases: TGTGCCAGCAGTTCGCTTCAACCGGGACACTACGAGCAGTACTTC. Protein sequence: CASSSLQPGHYEQYF.

This clone was seen a handful of times. The V gene is TRBV7-3, the J gene TRBJ2-7; TRBD1 matches at 8 bases. The V segment lost 5 bases and the J segment 6 bases; nucleotides outside the gene matches: 15. Per germline, CDR1 SGHTA and CDR2 FQGTGA. The CDR3 extends over 16 amino acids. This chain's CDR3 is CASSPIGGQGHSEQYF. CDR3 in DNA: TGTGCCAGCAGCCCTATTGGTGGACAGGGACATTCCGAGCAGTACTTC.

This sequence joins TRBV2 and TRBJ2-5; D uncertain. The J call may be incorrect, as the DNA end agrees better with TRBJ2-7. Per germline, CDR1 SNHLY and CDR2 FYNNEI. The CDR3 is 12 residues long. CDR3 region: CASSPELYEQYF. DNA of the CDR3: TGTGCCAGCAGTCCTGAGTTATACGAGCAGTACTTC.

This clone has a handful of counts. CDR3 sequence (DNA): TGTGCCAGCAGCTTAAGTCAGGGGAACACTGAAGCTTTCTTT. It yields the protein CASSLSQGNTEAFF. J is TRBJ1-1 and V is TRBV7-9; maybe TRBD1 (5 bases). CDR1 SEHNR and CDR2 FQNEAQ come from the germline V gene (reference sequence). V lost 2 bases and J lost 1, with 8 bases in between. The CDR3 is 14 amino acids.

The chain recombines TRBV6-1 with TRBJ1-2; 9 positions agree with TRBD1. This CDR3 has 14 amino acids. The V and J ends lost 3 bases and 4 bases, in that order; junction bases with no gene match: 3. Germline V gene lookup returns CDR1 MNHNS and CDR2 SASEGT. CDR3 sequence reads: CASSERTGVYGYTF. DNA for the CDR3: TGTGCCAGCAGTGAGAGGACAGGGGTCTATGGCTACACCTTC.

The V gene is TRBV19, the J gene TRBJ2-1; 7 bases agree with TRBD2. From germline, CDR1 is LNHDA and CDR2 SQIVND (reference sequence). Losses at the gene ends were 4 bases for V and 7 bases for J; bases not matched to a gene: 10. CDR3 length: 15 residues. The CDR3: CASSSSSGGFNEQFF. The DNA of the CDR3 is TGTGCCAGTAGTAGCTCTAGCGGAGGTTTTAATGAGCAGTTCTTC.

This chain connects TRBV7-2 to TRBJ1-2, with 10 bases lining up with TRBD1. The CDR3 loop spans 17 amino acids. Germline V gives CDR1 SGHTA, CDR2 FQGNSA. J was trimmed by 5 bases and V by 6 bases; bases with no gene match: 15. This chain's CDR3 is CASSSTPGTGAPYGYTF. For the CDR3, the DNA is TGTGCCAGCAGTTCTACCCCCGGGACAGGGGCCCCTTATGGCTACACCTTC. The whole variable domain, remainder taken from reference TRBV7-2 and TRBJ1-2, is GAGVSQSPSNKVTEKGKDVELRCDPISGHTALYWYRQSLGQGLEFLIYFQGNSAPDKSGLPSDRFSAERTGGSVSTLTIQRTQQEDSAVYLCASSSTPGTGAPYGYTFGSGTRLTVV.

CDR3: CASSFLQGWNSNQPQHF. The CDR3 DNA is TGTGCCAGCAGTTTTCTCCAGGGCTGGAATAGCAATCAGCCCCAGCATTTT. V gene TRBV28 combines with J gene TRBJ1-5; D might be TRBD1 (5 bases). Germline-derived CDR1 and CDR2 are MDHEN and SYDVKM. Trimming took off 3 bases at V and 0 bases at J, with 15 bases between the two ends. The CDR3 has 17 amino acids.

DNA for the CDR3: TGTGCCAGCAGTTTTCAGGGCTACGAGCAGTACTTC. Translation: CASSFQGYEQYF. The chain employs TRBV28 and TRBJ2-7, with a weak D call TRBD1 (5 bases). The germline gives CDR1 MDHEN, CDR2 SYDVKM. This CDR3 contains 12 residues. V lost 3 bases and J 3 bases, leaving 6 bases between the germline ends. The whole variable domain, filled in from reference TRBV28 and TRBJ2-7, reads DVKVTQSSRYLVKRTGEKVFLECVQDMDHENMFWYRQDPGLGLRLIYFSYDVKMKEKGDIPEGYSVSREKKERFSLILESASTNQTSMYLCASSFQGYEQYFGPGTRLTVT.

This chain joins TRBV10-1 and TRBJ1-4; 10 nucleotides line up with TRBD1. CDR3 length equals 20 residues. CDR1 and CDR2 (germline): WNHNN, SYGVQD (reference sequence). V lost 6 bases and J lost 2; bases outside the gene matches: 18. The CDR3, as DNA: TGCGCCAGCAGGGTACTTTGGGACAGGGGTTGGAATAATACTAATGAAAAACTGTTTTTT. Translation gives CASRVLWDRGWNNTNEKLFF.

The rearrangement links TRBV10-2 to TRBJ2-3; 7 bases line up with TRBD2. There are 15 residues in the CDR3. V trimming: 6 bases; J trimming: 0 bases; junction bases outside the gene matches: 6. The V gene's germline CDR1 is WSHSY and CDR2 SAAADI. For the CDR3, the DNA is TGCGCCAGCAGACAACTAGCGTTTAGCACAGATACGCAGTATTTT. Protein: CASRQLAFSTDTQYF.

The chain couples TRBV5-1 to TRBJ2-4, with 8 bases identical to TRBD2. J gave up 1 base and V 3 bases, and 6 bases lay outside the gene matches. Germline loops: CDR1 SGHRS, CDR2 YFSETQ. The CDR3 spans 16 residues. The CDR3 loop reads CASSYSGIWAKNIQYF. The CDR3 DNA reads TGCGCCAGCAGCTATAGCGGGATCTGGGCCAAAAACATTCAGTACTTC.